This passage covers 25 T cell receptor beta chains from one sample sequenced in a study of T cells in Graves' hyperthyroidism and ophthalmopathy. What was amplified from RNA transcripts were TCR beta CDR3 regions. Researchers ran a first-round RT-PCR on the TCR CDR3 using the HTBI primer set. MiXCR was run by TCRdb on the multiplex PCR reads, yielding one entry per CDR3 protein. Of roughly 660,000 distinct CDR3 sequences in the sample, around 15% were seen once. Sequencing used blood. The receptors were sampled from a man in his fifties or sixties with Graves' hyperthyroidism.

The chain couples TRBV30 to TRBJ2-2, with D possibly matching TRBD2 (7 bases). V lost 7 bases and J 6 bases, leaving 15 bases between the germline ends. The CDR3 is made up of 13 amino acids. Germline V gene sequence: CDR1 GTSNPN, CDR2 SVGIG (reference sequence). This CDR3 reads CASGRGDAGELFF. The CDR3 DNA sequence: TGTGCCTCGGGGAGGGGGGACGCCGGGGAGCTGTTTTTT.

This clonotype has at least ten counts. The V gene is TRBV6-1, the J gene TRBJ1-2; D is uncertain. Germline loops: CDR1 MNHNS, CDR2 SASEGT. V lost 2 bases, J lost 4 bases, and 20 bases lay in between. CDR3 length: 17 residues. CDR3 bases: TGTGCCAGCAGTGAACTGGTAGGACTCTCCTGGATCTATGGCTACACCTTC. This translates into CASSELVGLSWIYGYTF.

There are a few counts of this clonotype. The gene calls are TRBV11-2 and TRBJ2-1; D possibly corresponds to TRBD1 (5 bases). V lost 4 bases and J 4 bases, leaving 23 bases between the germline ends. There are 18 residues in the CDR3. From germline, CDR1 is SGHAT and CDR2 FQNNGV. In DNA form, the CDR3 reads TGTGCCAGCAGCTCTGCCCGCGTGGGGCAGGGCCAATACAATGAGCAGTTCTTC. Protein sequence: CASSSARVGQGQYNEQFF.

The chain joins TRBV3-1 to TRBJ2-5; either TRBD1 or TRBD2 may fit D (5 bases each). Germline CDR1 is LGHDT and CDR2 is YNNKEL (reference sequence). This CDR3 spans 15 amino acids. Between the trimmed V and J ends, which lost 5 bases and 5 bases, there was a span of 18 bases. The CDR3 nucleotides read TGTGCCAGCAGCGTCCCCGGGACGGCACGGGAGACCCAGTACTTC. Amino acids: CASSVPGTARETQYF.

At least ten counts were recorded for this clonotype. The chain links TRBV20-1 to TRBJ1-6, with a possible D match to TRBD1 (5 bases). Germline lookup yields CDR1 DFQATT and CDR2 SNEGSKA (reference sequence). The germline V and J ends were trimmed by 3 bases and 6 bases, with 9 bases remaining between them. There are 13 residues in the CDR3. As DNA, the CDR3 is TGCAGTGCTAGTGGGACGGCTAATTCACCCCTCCACTTT. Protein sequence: CSASGTANSPLHF.

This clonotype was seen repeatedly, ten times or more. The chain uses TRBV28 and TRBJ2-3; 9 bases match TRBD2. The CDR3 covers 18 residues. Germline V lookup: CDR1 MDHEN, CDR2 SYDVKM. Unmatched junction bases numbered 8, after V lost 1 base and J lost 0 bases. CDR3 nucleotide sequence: TGTGCCAGCAGTTTATTTCGGTGGACTAGCGTAAGCACAGATACGCAGTATTTT. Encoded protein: CASSLFRWTSVSTDTQYF.

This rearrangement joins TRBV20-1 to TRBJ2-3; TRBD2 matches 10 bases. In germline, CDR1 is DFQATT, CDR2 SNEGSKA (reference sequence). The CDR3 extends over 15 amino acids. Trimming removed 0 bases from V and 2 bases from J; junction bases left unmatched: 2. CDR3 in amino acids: CSARELAGITDTQYF. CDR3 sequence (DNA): TGCAGTGCTAGAGAACTAGCGGGAATCACAGATACGCAGTATTTT.

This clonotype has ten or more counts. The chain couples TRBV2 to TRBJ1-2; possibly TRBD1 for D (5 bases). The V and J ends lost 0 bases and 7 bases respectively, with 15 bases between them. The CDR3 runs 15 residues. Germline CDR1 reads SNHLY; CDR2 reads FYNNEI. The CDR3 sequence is CASSEAVEGTSGYTF. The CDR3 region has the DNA TGTGCCAGCAGTGAAGCAGTGGAGGGGACGAGTGGCTACACCTTC.

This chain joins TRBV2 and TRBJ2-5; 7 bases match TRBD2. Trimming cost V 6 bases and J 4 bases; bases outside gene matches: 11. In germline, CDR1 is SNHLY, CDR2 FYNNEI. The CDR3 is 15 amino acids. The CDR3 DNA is TGTGCCAGCAGGATAGGCGGGACTACGAGAGAGACCCAGTACTTC. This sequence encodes CASRIGGTTRETQYF.

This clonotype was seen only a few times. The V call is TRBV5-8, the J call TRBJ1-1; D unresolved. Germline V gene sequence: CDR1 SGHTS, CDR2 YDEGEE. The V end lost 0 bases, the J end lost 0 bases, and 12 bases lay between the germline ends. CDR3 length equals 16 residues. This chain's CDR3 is CASSLGTRNLNTEAFF. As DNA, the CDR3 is TGTGCCAGCAGCTTGGGGACCCGAAACCTGAACACTGAAGCTTTCTTT.

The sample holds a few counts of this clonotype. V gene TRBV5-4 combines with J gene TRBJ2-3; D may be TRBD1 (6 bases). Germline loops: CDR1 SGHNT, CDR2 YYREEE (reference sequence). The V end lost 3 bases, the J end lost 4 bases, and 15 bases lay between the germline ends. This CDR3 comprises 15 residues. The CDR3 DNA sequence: TGTGCCAGCAGCTCGAGGGGGTTATTGGCAGATACGCAGTATTTT. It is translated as CASSSRGLLADTQYF.

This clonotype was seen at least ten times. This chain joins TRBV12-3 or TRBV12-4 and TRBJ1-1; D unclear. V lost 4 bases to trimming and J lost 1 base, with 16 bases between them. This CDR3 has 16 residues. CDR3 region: CASSSPAQITNTEAFF. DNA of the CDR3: TGTGCCAGCAGTTCCCCAGCACAGATCACGAACACTGAAGCTTTCTTT.

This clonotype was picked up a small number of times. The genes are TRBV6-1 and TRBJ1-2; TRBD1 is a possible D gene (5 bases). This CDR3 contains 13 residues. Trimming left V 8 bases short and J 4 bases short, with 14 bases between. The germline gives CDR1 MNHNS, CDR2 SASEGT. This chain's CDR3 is CASSRKGAYGYTF. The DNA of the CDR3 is TGTGCCAGCTCAAGGAAAGGGGCCTATGGCTACACCTTC.

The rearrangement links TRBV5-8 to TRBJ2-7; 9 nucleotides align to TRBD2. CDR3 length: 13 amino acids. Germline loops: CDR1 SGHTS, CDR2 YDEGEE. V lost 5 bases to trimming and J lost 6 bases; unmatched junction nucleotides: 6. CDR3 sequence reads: CASRGSGSGEQYF. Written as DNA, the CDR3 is TGTGCCAGCAGAGGTAGCGGGAGTGGCGAGCAGTACTTC.

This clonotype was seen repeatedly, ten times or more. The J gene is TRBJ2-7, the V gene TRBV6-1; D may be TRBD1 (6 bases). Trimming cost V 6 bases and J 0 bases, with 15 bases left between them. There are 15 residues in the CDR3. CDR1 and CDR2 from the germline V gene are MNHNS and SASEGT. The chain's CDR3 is CASRADRPGSYEQYF. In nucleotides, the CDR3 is TGTGCCAGCAGGGCTGACAGGCCAGGCTCCTACGAGCAGTACTTC.

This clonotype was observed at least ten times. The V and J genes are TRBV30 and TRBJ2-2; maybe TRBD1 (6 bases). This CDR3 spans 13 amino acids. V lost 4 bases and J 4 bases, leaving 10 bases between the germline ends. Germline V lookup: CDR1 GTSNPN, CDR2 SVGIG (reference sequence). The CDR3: CAWNVQGTGELFF. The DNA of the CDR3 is TGTGCCTGGAACGTACAGGGCACCGGGGAGCTGTTTTTT.

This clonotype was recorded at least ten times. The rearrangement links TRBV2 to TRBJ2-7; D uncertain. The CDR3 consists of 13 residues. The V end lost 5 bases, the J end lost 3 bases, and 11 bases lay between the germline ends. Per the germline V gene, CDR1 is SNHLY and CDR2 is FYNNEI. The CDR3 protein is CASSPGPNYEQYF. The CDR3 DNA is TGTGCCAGCAGTCCCGGGCCCAACTACGAGCAGTACTTC. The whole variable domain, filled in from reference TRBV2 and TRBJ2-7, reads EPEVTQTPSHQVTQMGQEVILRCVPISNHLYFYWYRQILGQKVEFLVSFYNNEISEKSEIFDDQFSVERPDGSNFTLKIRSTKLEDSAMYFCASSPGPNYEQYFGPGTRLTVT.

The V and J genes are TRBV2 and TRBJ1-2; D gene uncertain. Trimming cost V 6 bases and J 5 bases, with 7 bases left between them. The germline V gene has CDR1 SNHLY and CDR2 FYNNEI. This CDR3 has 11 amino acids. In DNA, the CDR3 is TGTGCCAGCAGGGGGAATTATGGCTACACCTTC. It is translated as CASRGNYGYTF.

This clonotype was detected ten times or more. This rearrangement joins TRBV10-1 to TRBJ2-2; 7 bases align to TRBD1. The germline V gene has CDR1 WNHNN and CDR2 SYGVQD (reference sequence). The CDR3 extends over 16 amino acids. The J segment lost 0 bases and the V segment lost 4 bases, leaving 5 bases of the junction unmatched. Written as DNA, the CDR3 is TGCGCCAGCAGTGGAAAGACAGGGACGAACACCGGGGAGCTGTTTTTT. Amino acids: CASSGKTGTNTGELFF.

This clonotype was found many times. The CDR3 loop reads CASSSLPGTGDSGNQPQHF. The CDR3 DNA sequence: TGTGCCAGCAGTTCGCTTCCCGGGACAGGGGATTCCGGCAATCAGCCCCAGCATTTT. The rearrangement links TRBV27 to TRBJ1-5; 10 bases fit TRBD1. The CDR3 is 19 residues long. Trimming at V came to 4 bases and at J to 2 bases, leaving 14 bases not matched to a gene. Germline V gene lookup returns CDR1 MNHEY and CDR2 SMNVEV (reference sequence).

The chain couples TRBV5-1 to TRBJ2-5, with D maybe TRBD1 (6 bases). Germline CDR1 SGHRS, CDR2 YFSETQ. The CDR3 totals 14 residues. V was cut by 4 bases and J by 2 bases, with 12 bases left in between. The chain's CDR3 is CASSAHREQETQYF. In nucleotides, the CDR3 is TGCGCCAGCAGCGCTCACAGGGAGCAAGAGACCCAGTACTTC.

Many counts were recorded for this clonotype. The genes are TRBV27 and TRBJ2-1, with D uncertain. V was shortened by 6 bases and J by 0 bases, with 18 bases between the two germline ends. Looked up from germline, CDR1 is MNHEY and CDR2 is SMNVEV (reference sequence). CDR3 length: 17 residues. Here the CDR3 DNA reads TGTGCCAGCAGCCCTTCGGTAGGACCTAGCTCCTACAATGAGCAGTTCTTC. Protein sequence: CASSPSVGPSSYNEQFF.

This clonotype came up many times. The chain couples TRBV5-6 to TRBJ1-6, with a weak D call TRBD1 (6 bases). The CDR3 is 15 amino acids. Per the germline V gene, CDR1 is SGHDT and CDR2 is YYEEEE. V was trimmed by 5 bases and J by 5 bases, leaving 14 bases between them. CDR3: CASRIRGANNSPLHF. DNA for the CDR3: TGTGCCAGCAGAATCAGGGGTGCCAATAATTCACCCCTCCACTTT.

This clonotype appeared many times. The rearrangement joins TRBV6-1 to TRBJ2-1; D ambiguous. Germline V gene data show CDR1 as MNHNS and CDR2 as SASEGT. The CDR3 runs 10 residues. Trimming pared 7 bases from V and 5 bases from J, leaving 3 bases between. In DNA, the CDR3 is TGTGCCAGCAAGGACAATGAGCAGTTCTTC. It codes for CASKDNEQFF.

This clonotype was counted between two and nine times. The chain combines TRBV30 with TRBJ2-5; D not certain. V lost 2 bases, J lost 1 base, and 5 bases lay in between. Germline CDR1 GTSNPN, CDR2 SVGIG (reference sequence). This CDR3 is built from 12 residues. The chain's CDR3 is CAWSPIQETQYF. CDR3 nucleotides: TGTGCCTGGAGTCCCATCCAAGAGACCCAGTACTTC.